This entry describes one T cell receptor beta chain. The data derive from a study of early stage breast cancer tumors. Study information: ER+/PR+/HER2- status applied to about 70% of the 16 invasive breast tumors.

V was pared by 3 bases and J by 3 bases, with 23 bases between. CDR1 and CDR2 (germline): SNHLY, FYNNEI. The CDR3 consists of 19 residues. The method was immunoSEQ multiplex PCR; TCRdb's version includes in-frame clones alone and lacks a portion of them. The sample has tens of thousands of clones; around 80% are singletons. The sample consisted of blood. The V gene is TRBV2, the J gene TRBJ2-2; D gene uncertain. The sequence was collected from a person between 60 and 69 years old with breast cancer. The CDR3 DNA reads TGTGCCAGCAGTGAGCTACCGCTAGAAGGCATGAAGGACACCGGGGAGCTGTTTTTT. The encoded protein is CASSELPLEGMKDTGELFF.